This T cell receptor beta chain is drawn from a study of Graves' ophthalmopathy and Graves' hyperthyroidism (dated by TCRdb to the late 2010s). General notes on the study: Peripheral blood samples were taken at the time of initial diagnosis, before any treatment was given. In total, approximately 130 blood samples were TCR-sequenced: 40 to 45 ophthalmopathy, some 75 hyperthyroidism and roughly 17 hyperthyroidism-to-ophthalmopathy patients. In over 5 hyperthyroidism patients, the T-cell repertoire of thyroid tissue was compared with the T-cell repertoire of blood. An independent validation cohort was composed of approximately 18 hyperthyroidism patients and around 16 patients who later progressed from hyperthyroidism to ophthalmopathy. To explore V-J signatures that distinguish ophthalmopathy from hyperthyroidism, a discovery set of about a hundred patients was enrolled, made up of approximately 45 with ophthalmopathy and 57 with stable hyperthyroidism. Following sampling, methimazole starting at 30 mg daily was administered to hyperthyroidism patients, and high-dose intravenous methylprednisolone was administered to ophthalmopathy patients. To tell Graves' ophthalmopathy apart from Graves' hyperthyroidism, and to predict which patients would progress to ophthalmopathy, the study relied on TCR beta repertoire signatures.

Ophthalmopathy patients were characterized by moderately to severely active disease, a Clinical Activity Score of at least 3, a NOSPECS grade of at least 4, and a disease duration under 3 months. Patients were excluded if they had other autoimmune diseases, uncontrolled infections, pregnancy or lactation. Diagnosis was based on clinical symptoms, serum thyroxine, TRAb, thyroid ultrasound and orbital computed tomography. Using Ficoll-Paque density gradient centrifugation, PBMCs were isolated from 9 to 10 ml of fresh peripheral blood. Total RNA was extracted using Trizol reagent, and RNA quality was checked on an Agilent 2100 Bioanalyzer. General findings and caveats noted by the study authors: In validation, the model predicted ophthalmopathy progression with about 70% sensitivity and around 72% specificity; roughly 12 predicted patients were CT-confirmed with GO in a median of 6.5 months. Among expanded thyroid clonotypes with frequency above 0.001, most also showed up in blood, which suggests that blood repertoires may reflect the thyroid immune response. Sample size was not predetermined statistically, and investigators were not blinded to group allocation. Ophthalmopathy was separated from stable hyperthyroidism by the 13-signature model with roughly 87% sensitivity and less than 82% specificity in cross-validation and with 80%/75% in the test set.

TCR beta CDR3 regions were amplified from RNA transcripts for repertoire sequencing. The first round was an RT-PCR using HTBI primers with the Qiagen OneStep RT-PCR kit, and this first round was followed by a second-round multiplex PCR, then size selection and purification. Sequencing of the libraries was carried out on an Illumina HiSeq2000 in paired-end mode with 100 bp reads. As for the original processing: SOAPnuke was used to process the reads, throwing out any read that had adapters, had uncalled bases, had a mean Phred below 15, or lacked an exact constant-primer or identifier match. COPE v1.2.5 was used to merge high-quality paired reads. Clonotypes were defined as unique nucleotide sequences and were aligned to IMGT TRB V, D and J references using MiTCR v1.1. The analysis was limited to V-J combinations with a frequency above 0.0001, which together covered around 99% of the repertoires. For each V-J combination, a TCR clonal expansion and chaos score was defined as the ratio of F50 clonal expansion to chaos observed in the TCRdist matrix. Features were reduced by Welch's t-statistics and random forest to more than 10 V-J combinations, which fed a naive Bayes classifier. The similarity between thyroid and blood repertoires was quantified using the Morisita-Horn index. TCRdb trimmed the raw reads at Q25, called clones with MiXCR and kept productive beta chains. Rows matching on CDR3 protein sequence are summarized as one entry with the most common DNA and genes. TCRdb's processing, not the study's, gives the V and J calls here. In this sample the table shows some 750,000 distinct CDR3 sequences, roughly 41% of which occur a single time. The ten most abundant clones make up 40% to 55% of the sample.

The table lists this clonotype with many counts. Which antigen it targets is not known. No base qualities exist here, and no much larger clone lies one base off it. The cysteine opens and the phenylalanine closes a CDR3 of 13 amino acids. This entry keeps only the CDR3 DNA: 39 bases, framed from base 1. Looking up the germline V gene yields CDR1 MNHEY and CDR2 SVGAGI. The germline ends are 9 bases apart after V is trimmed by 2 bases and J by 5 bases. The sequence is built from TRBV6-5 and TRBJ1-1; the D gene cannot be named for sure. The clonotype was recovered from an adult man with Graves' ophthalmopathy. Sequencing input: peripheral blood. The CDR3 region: CASSYLADTEAFF. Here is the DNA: TGTGCCAGCAGTTACCTCGCGGATACTGAAGCTTTCTTT.